These 6 T cell receptor beta chains were sequenced from one sample in a study of blood T cell repertoires in COVID-19. Assay: immunoSEQ multiplex PCR; the TCRdb copy retains only in-frame clones and omits some. The data show approximately 350,000 clones, around 83% seen once. Sequencing was done on a sample of PBMCs or T cells enriched from blood (not recorded which). The receptors originated from a woman aged 45-65 years who had recovered from COVID-19.

The chain carries TRBV13 and TRBJ2-7; the match to TRBD1 covers 7 bases. The CDR3 runs to 17 residues. The V segment lost 5 bases and the J segment 3 bases; nucleotides outside the gene matches: 16. Germline CDR1 PRHDT, CDR2 FYEKMQ (reference sequence). In DNA, the CDR3 is TGTGCCAGCAGCCCGAAGGCCCGGGACAGATCTTACTACGAGCAGTACTTC. It yields the protein CASSPKARDRSYYEQYF.

The genes are TRBV29-1 and TRBJ1-2; 7 nucleotides align to TRBD1. Looked up from germline, CDR1 is SQVTM and CDR2 is ANQGSEA. The CDR3 loop spans 14 amino acids. The V and J ends lost 0 bases and 3 bases, in that order; junction bases with no gene match: 4. CDR3 nucleotides: TGCAGCGTTGAAGATCCGACAGGGTACTATGGCTACACCTTC. This encodes CSVEDPTGYYGYTF.

J is TRBJ1-1 and V is TRBV28; TRBD1 matches 11 bases. V was clipped by 5 bases and J by 5 bases; unmatched bases: 7. The germline V gene has CDR1 MDHEN and CDR2 SYDVKM. The CDR3 loop spans 15 amino acids. CDR3 loop: CASSPRDRGYTEAFF. Written as DNA, the CDR3 is TGTGCCAGCAGTCCCCGGGACAGGGGGTATACTGAAGCTTTCTTT.

The V and J genes are TRBV5-1 and TRBJ1-1; D call uncertain. Germline V gene sequence: CDR1 SGHRS, CDR2 YFSETQ. This CDR3 contains 14 residues. V dropped 0 bases and J dropped 0 bases, with 6 bases sitting between them. The CDR3 bases are TGCGCCAGCAGCTTGGACGGGATGAACACTGAAGCTTTCTTT. Amino acid sequence: CASSLDGMNTEAFF.

V usage is TRBV7-9 and J usage is TRBJ1-2; no firm D call. Germline CDR1 and CDR2: SEHNR and FQNEAQ (reference sequence). The CDR3 is 13 amino acids. V lost 0 bases and J 3 bases, leaving 5 bases between the germline ends. The CDR3, as DNA: TGTGCCAGCAGCTTAGCGTCGGACTATGGCTACACCTTC. Translation gives CASSLASDYGYTF.

The rearrangement joins TRBV27 to TRBJ1-6; D gene uncertain. Trimming removed 6 bases from V and 5 bases from J, with 11 bases in between. The CDR3 totals 14 residues. In germline, CDR1 is MNHEY, CDR2 SMNVEV (reference sequence). DNA of the CDR3: TGTGCCAGCAGCTGGAGACGGAATAATTCACCCCTCCACTTT. Translating it yields CASSWRRNNSPLHF.